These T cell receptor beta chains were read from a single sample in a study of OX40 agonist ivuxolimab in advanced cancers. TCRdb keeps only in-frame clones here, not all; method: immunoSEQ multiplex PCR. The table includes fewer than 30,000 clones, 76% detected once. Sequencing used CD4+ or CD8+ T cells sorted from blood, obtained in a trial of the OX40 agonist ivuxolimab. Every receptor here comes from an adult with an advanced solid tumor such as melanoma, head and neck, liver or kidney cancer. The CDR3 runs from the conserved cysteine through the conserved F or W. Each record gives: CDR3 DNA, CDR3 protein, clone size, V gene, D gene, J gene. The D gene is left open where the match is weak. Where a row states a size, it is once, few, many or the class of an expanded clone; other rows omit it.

CDR3nt: TGCGCCAGCAGCTTGGGAGGGGGGCGCGGAAGCAATCAGCCCCAGCATTTT; CDR3aa: CASSLGGGRGSNQPQHF; abundance: .; v_gene: TRBV5-1; d_gene: .; j_gene: TRBJ1-5
CDR3nt: TGTGCCAGCAGCTTGGGGACAGGGGCTGGAAACACCATATATTTT; CDR3aa: CASSLGTGAGNTIYF; abundance: .; v_gene: TRBV7-9; d_gene: TRBD1; j_gene: TRBJ1-3
CDR3nt: TGTGCCAGCAGCTTCGAGGGTAAAGAGCAGTACTTC; CDR3aa: CASSFEGKEQYF; abundance: .; v_gene: TRBV13; d_gene: .; j_gene: TRBJ2-7
CDR3nt: TGTGCCAGCAGCTTAGGTTTTTTAGCTAACTATGGCTACACCTTC; CDR3aa: CASSLGFLANYGYTF; abundance: .; v_gene: TRBV7-2; d_gene: .; j_gene: TRBJ1-2
CDR3nt: TGCGCCAGCAGCCCGCGGTCCACCTTCACTGAAGCTTTCTTT; CDR3aa: CASSPRSTFTEAFF; abundance: .; v_gene: TRBV5-1; d_gene: .; j_gene: TRBJ1-1
CDR3nt: TGTGCCAGCAGCCCCCGGGCGGGCGGGGGCGGGGATACGCAGTATTTT; CDR3aa: CASSPRAGGGGDTQYF; abundance: .; v_gene: TRBV9; d_gene: .; j_gene: TRBJ2-3
CDR3nt: TGTGCCAGCAGTTTACGGACAGGGGGAAACACCGGGGAGCTGTTTTTT; CDR3aa: CASSLRTGGNTGELFF; abundance: .; v_gene: TRBV28; d_gene: TRBD1; j_gene: TRBJ2-2
CDR3nt: TGTGCCAGCAGCTTGGGGCTAGCGGGGTGGAGCACAGATACGCAGTATTTT; CDR3aa: CASSLGLAGWSTDTQYF; abundance: .; v_gene: TRBV7-9; d_gene: TRBD2; j_gene: TRBJ2-3
CDR3nt: TGTGCCAGCAGCGCCTCAGGGGGCATCGCCACCGGGGAGCTGTTTTTT; CDR3aa: CASSASGGIATGELFF; abundance: few; v_gene: TRBV7-3; d_gene: TRBD1; j_gene: TRBJ2-2
CDR3nt: TGTGCCAGCAGCCAAGTAGACTTCACGGATACGCAGTATTTT; CDR3aa: CASSQVDFTDTQYF; abundance: .; v_gene: TRBV4-2; d_gene: .; j_gene: TRBJ2-3
CDR3nt: TGTGCCAGCTCAGGGGGAGAGACCCAGTACTTC; CDR3aa: CASSGGETQYF; abundance: once; v_gene: TRBV18; d_gene: .; j_gene: TRBJ2-5
CDR3nt: TGCAGCGTTGGTTATTGGGGGACAGTCGGAGATCAGCCCCAGCATTTT; CDR3aa: CSVGYWGTVGDQPQHF; abundance: .; v_gene: TRBV29-1; d_gene: TRBD1; j_gene: TRBJ1-5
CDR3nt: TGTGCCAGCAGCCCCCGGGGGGGACAGGTCGGGGGTACGCAGTATTTT; CDR3aa: CASSPRGGQVGGTQYF; abundance: .; v_gene: TRBV7-9; d_gene: .; j_gene: TRBJ2-3
CDR3nt: TGTGCCAGCAGCAACTCTCGGACAGAGACCCAGTACTTC; CDR3aa: CASSNSRTETQYF; abundance: medium-sized; v_gene: TRBV9; d_gene: .; j_gene: TRBJ2-5
CDR3nt: TGTGCCAGCAGCTTCGGTGGGGCCGCAGATACGCAGTATTTT; CDR3aa: CASSFGGAADTQYF; abundance: few; v_gene: TRBV7-3; d_gene: .; j_gene: TRBJ2-3
CDR3nt: TGTGCCAGCAGCTACTCCGGGACAATGACCCCCGGCACCTTC; CDR3aa: CASSYSGTMTPGTF; abundance: .; v_gene: TRBV11-2; d_gene: .; j_gene: TRBJ1-2
CDR3nt: TGTGCCAGCAGCTTGGGGCGGGACTCCAGCTATGGCTACACCTTC; CDR3aa: CASSLGRDSSYGYTF; abundance: .; v_gene: TRBV5-4; d_gene: .; j_gene: TRBJ1-2
CDR3nt: TGTGCCAGCTCACCGATTCGGGTGGATACGCAGTATTTT; CDR3aa: CASSPIRVDTQYF; abundance: .; v_gene: TRBV18; d_gene: .; j_gene: TRBJ2-3
CDR3nt: TGTGCCAGCAGCTTCAGACACGATCAGCCCCAGCATTTT; CDR3aa: CASSFRHDQPQHF; abundance: .; v_gene: TRBV7-2; d_gene: .; j_gene: TRBJ1-5
CDR3nt: TGTGCTAGCAGCCCGGACAGGGGGTACGAGCAGTACTTC; CDR3aa: CASSPDRGYEQYF; abundance: .; v_gene: TRBV7-7; d_gene: TRBD1; j_gene: TRBJ2-7
CDR3nt: TGTGCCAGTAGAATATCAAGGGCCGCGTCTAACGAGCAGTACTTC; CDR3aa: CASRISRAASNEQYF; abundance: .; v_gene: TRBV19; d_gene: .; j_gene: TRBJ2-7
CDR3nt: TGTGCCAGCAGACCCGGACAGGGGAGCTACACCTTC; CDR3aa: CASRPGQGSYTF; abundance: once; v_gene: TRBV2; d_gene: TRBD1; j_gene: TRBJ1-2
CDR3nt: TGTGCCAGCAGCCTCCTGGAGACCCAGTACTTC; CDR3aa: CASSLLETQYF; abundance: .; v_gene: TRBV6-1; d_gene: .; j_gene: TRBJ2-5
CDR3nt: TGTGCCAGCAGCGCGGGGGGACTTACCTACGAGCAGTACTTC; CDR3aa: CASSAGGLTYEQYF; abundance: .; v_gene: TRBV5-5; d_gene: TRBD2; j_gene: TRBJ2-7
CDR3nt: TGTGCCAGCAGTGTCCTGGGATGGGGGGAAAAACTGTTTTTT; CDR3aa: CASSVLGWGEKLFF; abundance: once; v_gene: TRBV2; d_gene: .; j_gene: TRBJ1-4
CDR3nt: TGTGCCAGCAGCTTACAGGGGGCCGGCTCCAATGAGCAGTTCTTC; CDR3aa: CASSLQGAGSNEQFF; abundance: .; v_gene: TRBV7-3; d_gene: TRBD1; j_gene: TRBJ2-1
CDR3nt: TGTGCCAGCAGTGGTACCTACGAGCAGTACTTC; CDR3aa: CASSGTYEQYF; abundance: .; v_gene: TRBV28; d_gene: .; j_gene: TRBJ2-7
CDR3nt: TGCAGCGCTGAACCTGGAAACACTGAAGCTTTCTTT; CDR3aa: CSAEPGNTEAFF; abundance: few; v_gene: TRBV29-1; d_gene: .; j_gene: TRBJ1-1
CDR3nt: TGTGCCAGCAGCCCCTGGGCGGGACAGGGCTACAATGAGCAGTTCTTC; CDR3aa: CASSPWAGQGYNEQFF; abundance: .; v_gene: TRBV7-3; d_gene: TRBD1; j_gene: TRBJ2-1
CDR3nt: TGTGCCAGCAGCGCCCGACTTCTACGTAGCACAGATACGCAGTATTTT; CDR3aa: CASSARLLRSTDTQYF; abundance: .; v_gene: TRBV7-2; d_gene: .; j_gene: TRBJ2-3
CDR3nt: TGTGCCAGCAGCCCTAAACCCTACAATGAGCAGTTCTTC; CDR3aa: CASSPKPYNEQFF; abundance: .; v_gene: TRBV7-6; d_gene: .; j_gene: TRBJ2-1
CDR3nt: TGTGCCAGCAGGTCTAGCGGGGGTCCAGATACGCAGTATTTT; CDR3aa: CASRSSGGPDTQYF; abundance: .; v_gene: TRBV11-2; d_gene: TRBD2; j_gene: TRBJ2-3
CDR3nt: TGTGCCAGCAGCTTATCGACAGACTACAATGAGCAGTTCTTC; CDR3aa: CASSLSTDYNEQFF; abundance: .; v_gene: TRBV7-3; d_gene: .; j_gene: TRBJ2-1
CDR3nt: TGTGCCAGCGGCAGGGAAATGAACACTGAAGCTTTCTTT; CDR3aa: CASGREMNTEAFF; abundance: .; v_gene: TRBV6-1; d_gene: .; j_gene: TRBJ1-1
CDR3nt: TGTGCCTGGAGTCACCCGGGGGGAAATGGAAACACCATATATTTT; CDR3aa: CAWSHPGGNGNTIYF; abundance: .; v_gene: TRBV30; d_gene: .; j_gene: TRBJ1-3
CDR3nt: TGTGCCATCAGTGCGGGACTAGGAAGCTCAGATACGCAGTATTTT; CDR3aa: CAISAGLGSSDTQYF; abundance: .; v_gene: TRBV10-3; d_gene: TRBD2; j_gene: TRBJ2-3
CDR3nt: TGTGCCTGGAGGGAGCGGGGCGGGCATGGCTACACCTTC; CDR3aa: CAWRERGGHGYTF; abundance: .; v_gene: TRBV30; d_gene: .; j_gene: TRBJ1-2
CDR3nt: TGTGCCAGCTCACGGAAGAACTACGTCGTTTATGGCTACACCTTC; CDR3aa: CASSRKNYVVYGYTF; abundance: .; v_gene: TRBV5-8; d_gene: .; j_gene: TRBJ1-2
CDR3nt: TGTGCCAGCTCACCCTCGGGACCTCATTCACCCCTCCACTTT; CDR3aa: CASSPSGPHSPLHF; abundance: .; v_gene: TRBV18; d_gene: .; j_gene: TRBJ1-6
CDR3nt: TGCGCCAGCAGCCAAGAAGTAGCGGCAAACTATGGCTACACCTTC; CDR3aa: CASSQEVAANYGYTF; abundance: .; v_gene: TRBV4-3; d_gene: .; j_gene: TRBJ1-2
CDR3nt: TGTGCCAGCACTCACGCCGGGACAAAAGAGACCCAGTACTTC; CDR3aa: CASTHAGTKETQYF; abundance: .; v_gene: TRBV6-6; d_gene: .; j_gene: TRBJ2-5
CDR3nt: TGCGCCAGCAGCCAAGGGTTCCTAGAGACCCAGTACTTC; CDR3aa: CASSQGFLETQYF; abundance: .; v_gene: TRBV4-1; d_gene: .; j_gene: TRBJ2-5
CDR3nt: TGTGCCAGCAGTGAGAGCAGGGACTATGGCTACACCTTC; CDR3aa: CASSESRDYGYTF; abundance: .; v_gene: TRBV6-1; d_gene: .; j_gene: TRBJ1-2
CDR3nt: TGCGCCAGCAGCTTGACCGAGTCGACGACCCAGTACTTC; CDR3aa: CASSLTESTTQYF; abundance: .; v_gene: TRBV5-1; d_gene: .; j_gene: TRBJ2-5
CDR3nt: TGTGCCAGCAGCTTATGGCTGAACACTGAAGCTTTCTTT; CDR3aa: CASSLWLNTEAFF; abundance: .; v_gene: TRBV7-7; d_gene: .; j_gene: TRBJ1-1
CDR3nt: TGTGCCAGCAGTTCGGACTCGGCTGGGGCCAACGTCCTGACTTTC; CDR3aa: CASSSDSAGANVLTF; abundance: .; v_gene: TRBV6-5; d_gene: .; j_gene: TRBJ2-6
CDR3nt: TGCGCCAGCAGTTCGAGTCTCTCGGAGACCGGGGAGCTGTTTTTT; CDR3aa: CASSSSLSETGELFF; abundance: .; v_gene: TRBV5-1; d_gene: .; j_gene: TRBJ2-2
CDR3nt: TGTGCCAGCACCGTAGACTCAAACACCATATATTTT; CDR3aa: CASTVDSNTIYF; abundance: once; v_gene: TRBV6-6; d_gene: .; j_gene: TRBJ1-3
CDR3nt: TGCAGCGTTGTCCCCTTGGACAGGGTCGGCACCTTC; CDR3aa: CSVVPLDRVGTF; abundance: .; v_gene: TRBV29-1; d_gene: TRBD1; j_gene: TRBJ1-2
CDR3nt: TGCGCCAGCAGCCAAGAGTTGAGCGGCAGCTCCTATAATTCACCCCTCCACTTT; CDR3aa: CASSQELSGSSYNSPLHF; abundance: .; v_gene: TRBV4-3; d_gene: .; j_gene: TRBJ1-6
CDR3nt: TGTGCAAGTCGCGTTGGCCAGAACACTGAAGCTTTCTTT; CDR3aa: CASRVGQNTEAFF; abundance: .; v_gene: TRBV12-2; d_gene: .; j_gene: TRBJ1-1
CDR3nt: TGTGCCATCAGTGCGCAACAGGGGAATGAGCAGTTCTTC; CDR3aa: CAISAQQGNEQFF; abundance: few; v_gene: TRBV10-3; d_gene: TRBD1; j_gene: TRBJ2-1
CDR3nt: TGTGCCAGTAGTATTACAGGGAAGGGGGAGACCCAGTACTTC; CDR3aa: CASSITGKGETQYF; abundance: .; v_gene: TRBV19; d_gene: .; j_gene: TRBJ2-5
CDR3nt: TGTGCCAGTAGAACAGGGGAAACTAACTATGGCTACACCTTC; CDR3aa: CASRTGETNYGYTF; abundance: .; v_gene: TRBV19; d_gene: TRBD1; j_gene: TRBJ1-2
CDR3nt: TGTGCCAGTACCTCTGACAGGGACAATCAGCCCCAGCATTTT; CDR3aa: CASTSDRDNQPQHF; abundance: .; v_gene: TRBV19; d_gene: TRBD1; j_gene: TRBJ1-5
CDR3nt: TGTGCCAGCAGCTTTGGACCGACGTACACTGAAGCTTTCTTT; CDR3aa: CASSFGPTYTEAFF; abundance: .; v_gene: TRBV7-2; d_gene: .; j_gene: TRBJ1-1
CDR3nt: TGTGCCACCAGCAGAGACCCCCTCAATGAGCAGTTCTTC; CDR3aa: CATSRDPLNEQFF; abundance: .; v_gene: TRBV15; d_gene: .; j_gene: TRBJ2-1